Shown below are 30 T cell receptor beta chains from a single sample sequenced in a study of CD8+CD57+ T cells in acquired aplastic anemia. Before being chosen for sequencing, patients had shown CD8+CD57+ cell expansion by flow cytometry. Genomic DNA served as template for TCR beta VDJ and CDR3 profiling. TCRdb recomputed calls from the reads with MiXCR, one row per CDR3 protein. Found here are 200,000 to 300,000 distinct CDR3 sequences, roughly 82% of them singletons; the top ten hold about two fifths. The sample taken for sequencing was sorted CD4+, CD8+, or CD8+CD57+ T cells (not recorded which) from PBMCs. These receptors were collected from a human donor with aplastic anemia.

As to this clonotype: The junction differs from germline at one of its ends, possibly a read error. The rearrangement uses TRBV7-6 and TRBJ2-1, with 9 nucleotides matching TRBD1. Germline-derived CDR1 and CDR2 are SGHVS and FNYEAQ. The CDR3 has 13 amino acids. The CDR3, as DNA: TGTGCCAGCAGCGCCGGGACAGGGAGTGAAGCGTTCTTT. Its protein is CASSAGTGSEAFF.

The gene calls are TRBV5-6 and TRBJ1-4; perhaps TRBD1 as D (5 bases). The germline V gene encodes CDR1 SGHDT and CDR2 YYEEEE. CDR3 size: 15 residues. V lost 3 bases and J lost 0, with 9 bases in between. The CDR3 coding sequence is TGTGCCAGCAGCTCAACAGGAGCAACTAATGAAAAACTGTTTTTT. It translates to CASSSTGATNEKLFF.

In the case of this clonotype: The junction differs from germline at one of its ends, possibly a read error. CDR3 in DNA: TGTGCCAGCAGCTTAGCCGGCGGCTCCTACGATGAGCAGTTCTTC. Residues: CASSLAGGSYDEQFF. This chain connects TRBV7-6 to TRBJ2-1; D gene uncertain. The CDR3 totals 15 residues. Germline-derived CDR1 and CDR2 are SGHVS and FNYEAQ.

With respect to this clonotype: The conserved phenylalanine or tryptophan is not found at the CDR3 terminus, so this likely reflects a read error. No DNA is shown, since the ends of the CDR3 on it are uncertain; the CDR3 is the one TCRdb lists. CDR3 amino acids: CASSLGGGDDTQY. The rearrangement joins TRBV7-2 to TRBJ2-3; the D segment call TRBD2 is taken from the table without a DNA check. With termini counted, the CDR3 has 13 amino acids. Germline values: CDR1 SGHTA, CDR2 FQGNSA.

This clonotype appeared a single time. One end of the junction fails to match germline, which may point to a read error. The V gene is TRBV2, the J gene TRBJ2-1, with D unclear. The CDR3 covers 11 residues. Germline assignment: CDR1 SNHLY and CDR2 FYNNEI. The CDR3 DNA sequence: TGTGCCACCCAGGACGAGAATACGGAGATCTTC. It codes for CATQDENTEIF.

This clonotype was seen a single time. V gene TRBV7-8 combines with J gene TRBJ2-7, with a possible D match to TRBD2 (6 bases). Deletions cut 0 bases from V and 13 bases from J, with 22 bases between. The CDR3 is made up of 15 amino acids. From germline, CDR1 is SGHVS and CDR2 FQNEAQ. CDR3 region: CASSLAGGTDTQYYV. CDR3 nucleotide sequence: TGTGCCAGCAGCTTAGCGGGAGGTACCGATACCCAGTATTACGTC.

This clonotype came up many times. The chain is built from TRBV12-3 or TRBV12-4 and TRBJ1-1; D gene ambiguous. The CDR3 loop spans 13 amino acids. The V end was cut by 6 bases, the J end by 3 bases, with 11 bases between. CDR3 bases: TGTGCCAGCAGCTCCAGTCAGCACACTGAAGCTTTCTTT. Its translation is CASSSSQHTEAFF.

This clonotype was detected only a few times. The conserved phenylalanine or tryptophan is not found at the CDR3 terminus, so this likely reflects a read error. Because the CDR3's place on the DNA is in doubt, the DNA is left out and the CDR3 is given as listed by TCRdb. The chain links TRBV7-6 to TRBJ2-3; the DNA was not used to check the table's D call, TRBD1. CDR1 SGHVS and CDR2 FNYEAQ come from the germline V gene. Both ends counted, the CDR3 spans 13 residues. The CDR3: CASSSDRGLSPHH.

On this clonotype itself: Likely a read error: the CDR3 ends without its conserved phenylalanine or tryptophan. The DNA is left out, because the CDR3 cannot be placed on it with certainty; the CDR3 is given as TCRdb lists it. This sequence joins TRBV7-9 and TRBJ2-7. The CDR3 totals 13 residues, both ends included. Germline-derived CDR1 and CDR2 are SEHNR and FQNEAQ (reference sequence). The CDR3 region is CASSVQGGSDEQY.

As concerns this clonotype: The CDR3 end shows no conserved phenylalanine or tryptophan, and so a read error is likely. The DNA is omitted, as the CDR3 cannot be located on it reliably, and the CDR3 follows TCRdb's listing. The chain links TRBV7-8 to TRBJ2-3. The CDR3 is 13 amino acids in total, end residues counted. The germline V gene has CDR1 SGHVS and CDR2 FQNEAQ. The chain's CDR3 is CASSYLGNEQFFG.

On this clonotype itself: Relative to the germline gene, one junction end is altered; a read error may explain this. This chain connects TRBV2 to TRBJ2-7, with D tentatively TRBD1 (5 bases). CDR3 length: 13 amino acids. CDR1 and CDR2 from the germline V gene are SNHLY and FYNNEI. The CDR3, as DNA: TGTGCCAGCGGGGAAGGGGTCGCATATACGCAGTACTTT. Its protein product is CASGEGVAYTQYF.

A word on this clonotype: At one boundary the junction diverges from the germline segment, which might be a read error. The V call is TRBV2, the J call TRBJ1-1; D may be TRBD1 (5 bases). The CDR3 extends over 15 amino acids. Germline CDR1 is SNHLY and CDR2 is FYNNEI. The CDR3 nucleotides are TGTGCCAGCAGCTTAGTACTGACAGTGATCACTGAAGATTTCTTT. Protein: CASSLVLTVITEDFF.

Comment on this clonotype: The junction does not match germline at one end; this may be a read error. The chain is built from TRBV7-9 and TRBJ2-5; tentatively, D is TRBD1 (6 bases). Germline V gives CDR1 SEHNR, CDR2 FQNEAQ (reference sequence). The CDR3 extends over 14 amino acids. The chain's CDR3 is CASSSGHPCRSHPF. The DNA for the CDR3 is TGTGCCAGCAGCTCGGGACACCCCTGTCGTAGCCACCCATTC.

This chain joins TRBV7-8 and TRBJ2-3, with D perhaps matching TRBD2 (6 bases). There are 15 residues in the CDR3. From germline, CDR1 is SGHVS and CDR2 FQNEAQ. V was shortened by 0 bases and J by 15 bases, with 22 bases between the two germline ends. The CDR3 sequence is CASSLAGGPNAQHYF. CDR3 nucleotide sequence: TGTGCCAGCAGCTTAGCGGGAGGTCCCAATGCTCAGCATTATTTT.

This clonotype has just a few counts. Sequence at one end of the junction differs from germline and may be a read error. V and J are TRBV2 and TRBJ2-3, with a tentative D call TRBD2 (6 bases). Germline-derived CDR1 and CDR2 are SNHLY and FYNNEI. The CDR3 contains 13 residues. The CDR3 loop is CTSLDGGTDTQYF. The CDR3 coding sequence is TGTACCAGCTTAGACGGGGGTACCGATACGCAGTATTTT.

The V and J genes are TRBV9 and TRBJ2-7; the D gene is possibly TRBD2 (5 bases). This CDR3 is 15 amino acids long. Trimming removed 5 bases at V and 11 bases at J, with 26 bases between. Per the germline V gene, CDR1 is SGDLS and CDR2 is YYNGEE. CDR3 sequence: CASSEEGERAYVEYF. For the CDR3, the DNA is TGTGCCAGCAGTGAAGAGGGCGAGAGAGCCTACGTGGAGTACTTC.

With regard to this clonotype: The CDR3 carries no conserved terminal phenylalanine or tryptophan, so it likely arises from a read error. The limits of the CDR3 on the DNA are not certain, so only TCRdb's listed CDR3 is given. V usage is TRBV2 and J usage is TRBJ2-1; no DNA check was done on the table's D call, TRBD1. The CDR3 comprises 13 residues, both ends counted. Per the germline V gene, CDR1 is SNHLY and CDR2 is FYNNEI. The chain's CDR3 is CASGDGPVVLQFY.

A word on this clonotype: One junction end does not reproduce the germline sequence, and a read error may be involved. The chain joins TRBV9 to TRBJ2-7; the D gene is possibly TRBD2 (5 bases). The V gene's germline CDR1 is SGDLS and CDR2 YYNGEE. This CDR3 spans 14 amino acids. CDR3 in DNA: TGTGCCACCAGCGGCCGAGCCCTAGCCTCCGAGCAGCACTTC. Translated, it gives CATSGRALASEQHF. The full variable domain, completed using reference TRBV9 and TRBJ2-7, is DSGVTQTPKHLITATGQRVTLRCSPRSGDLSVYWYQQSLDQGLQFLIQYYNGEERAKGNILERFSAQQFPDLHSELNLSSLELGDSALYFCATSGRALASEQHFGPGTRLTVT.

Details on this clonotype: As the CDR3 is not closed by the conserved phenylalanine or tryptophan, this likely results from a read error. The limits of the CDR3 on the DNA are not certain, so only TCRdb's listed CDR3 is given. The V and J genes are TRBV7-9 and TRBJ2-3; the DNA was not used to check the table's D call, TRBD2. From germline, CDR1 is SEHNR and CDR2 FQNEAQ (reference sequence). The CDR3 is 13 residues long, ends included. Here the CDR3 reads CASSVGRSGGSYE.

Only one count was recorded for this clonotype. This chain joins TRBV7-8 and TRBJ2-1; 10 nucleotides match TRBD2. In germline, CDR1 is SGHVS, CDR2 FQNEAQ. The CDR3 length is 16 residues. The trim removed 1 base at V and 9 bases at J, leaving 9 bases unmatched. This CDR3 reads CASSLVASGGRSEQFF. The CDR3 nucleotides are TGTGCCAGCAGCTTAGTGGCTAGCGGGGGCAGGAGTGAGCAGTTCTTC. Supplemented by reference TRBV7-8 and TRBJ2-1, the full variable domain reads GAGVSQSPRYKVAKRGQDVALRCDPISGHVSLFWYQQALGQGPEFLTYFQNEAQLDKSGLPSDRFFAERPEGSVSTLKIQRTQQEDSAVYLCASSLVASGGRSEQFFGPGTRLTVL.

As to this clonotype: A read error may produce the germline difference seen at one junction end. The J gene is TRBJ1-2, the V gene TRBV11-1; D is uncertain. Germline loops: CDR1 SGHAT, CDR2 FQDESV (reference sequence). The CDR3 has 15 amino acids. The CDR3 nucleotides are TGCGCCAGCAGCTTGTTGCCAGGAGGAAACTATGGCTACACCTTC. Amino acids: CASSLLPGGNYGYTF. Combining the CDR3 with reference TRBV11-1 and TRBJ1-2 gives the whole variable domain EAEVAQSPRYKITEKSQAVAFWCDPISGHATLYWYRQILGQGPELLVQFQDESVVDDSQLPKDRFSAERLKGVDSTLKIQPAELGDSAMYLCASSLLPGGNYGYTFGSGTRLTVV.

This sequence joins TRBV9 and TRBJ1-2; D gene unclear. The CDR3 contains 14 residues. The V and J ends lost 3 bases and 14 bases respectively, with 23 bases between them. CDR1 and CDR2 from the germline V gene are SGDLS and YYNGEE. CDR3 DNA sequence: TGTGCCAGCAGCGCGGGGTCAGATACGCAGTATTTTACCTTC. Encoded protein: CASSAGSDTQYFTF.

This chain connects TRBV7-9 to TRBJ1-2; a weak D match, TRBD1 (5 bases). Per germline, CDR1 SEHNR and CDR2 FQNEAQ (reference sequence). This CDR3 contains 16 residues. Deletions cut 3 bases from V and 11 bases from J, with 25 bases between. The CDR3 region is CASSLERGGLVYEYTF. Written as DNA, the CDR3 is TGTGCCAGCAGCTTGGAGAGGGGCGGGCTCGTATATGAGTACACCTTC.

With regard to this clonotype: At one end, the junction sequence differs from germline, possibly due to a read error. CDR3 sequence (DNA): TGTGCCAGCGGGGACGGGGGGGCAGGTACCTACAATTTT. This translates into CASGDGGAGTYNF. V gene TRBV9 combines with J gene TRBJ2-3; TRBD2 aligns across 8 bases. The CDR3 extends over 13 amino acids. Germline-derived CDR1 and CDR2 are SGDLS and YYNGEE.

The chain joins TRBV5-1 to TRBJ2-3; possible D gene TRBD2, 5 bases. Germline values: CDR1 SGHRS, CDR2 YFSETQ. The CDR3 is 13 residues long. V was trimmed by 2 bases and J by 11 bases, leaving 15 bases between them. CDR3 protein: CASSFGGNTKQYF. CDR3 coding DNA: TGCGCCAGCAGCTTCGGAGGCAACACTAAGCAGTATTTT.

The V gene is TRBV7-9, the J gene TRBJ2-3; maybe TRBD1 (6 bases). With the DNA end fitting TRBJ1-6 better, the J assignment may be wrong. Germline CDR1 reads SEHNR; CDR2 reads FQNEAQ (reference sequence). The CDR3 has 14 amino acids. CDR3 in DNA: TGTGCCAGCAGCAAGGGGGGGGTACGCGCAACCCTCCACTTT. As protein: CASSKGGVRATLHF.

The J gene is TRBJ2-3, the V gene TRBV13; possible D gene TRBD2, 6 bases. The CDR3 is made up of 15 amino acids. V lost 1 base and J lost 2, with 10 bases in between. In germline, CDR1 is PRHDT, CDR2 FYEKMQ (reference sequence). CDR3 amino acids: CASSLAGVYTDTQYF. In DNA, the CDR3 is TGTGCCAGCAGCTTAGCGGGGGTCTACACAGATACGCAGTATTTT.

This clonotype was observed once. The chain is built from TRBV11-1 and TRBJ2-1, with 10 bases identical to TRBD2. The CDR3 consists of 17 residues. The V gene's germline CDR1 is SGHAT and CDR2 FQDESV (reference sequence). After removal of 3 bases from V and 5 bases from J, the junction contained 10 bases not matched to a gene. The CDR3 region is CASSFQRSGRAHNEQFF. The CDR3 DNA sequence: TGTGCCAGCAGCTTTCAAAGAAGCGGGAGGGCCCACAATGAGCAGTTCTTC.

As for this clonotype: An end of the junction does not agree with germline; a read error may underlie this. CDR3 bases: TGTGCCAGCAGCTTTGATAGGAGCGGGAGGACTGAAGATTTCTTT. Its protein is CASSFDRSGRTEDFF. V usage is TRBV7-9 and J usage is TRBJ1-1, with no clear D. Germline-derived CDR1 and CDR2 are SEHNR and FQNEAQ (reference sequence). There are 15 residues in the CDR3.

On this clonotype: Because the CDR3 is missing its conserved closing phenylalanine or tryptophan, this is likely a read error. No DNA is shown, since the ends of the CDR3 on it are uncertain; the CDR3 is the one TCRdb lists. This chain connects TRBV2 to TRBJ2-3; TRBD1 is the table's D call and was not checked against the DNA. Germline V gene data show CDR1 as SNHLY and CDR2 as FYNNEI. Counting both end residues, the CDR3 totals 14 amino acids. The CDR3 region is CASGFAGTKATQFV.